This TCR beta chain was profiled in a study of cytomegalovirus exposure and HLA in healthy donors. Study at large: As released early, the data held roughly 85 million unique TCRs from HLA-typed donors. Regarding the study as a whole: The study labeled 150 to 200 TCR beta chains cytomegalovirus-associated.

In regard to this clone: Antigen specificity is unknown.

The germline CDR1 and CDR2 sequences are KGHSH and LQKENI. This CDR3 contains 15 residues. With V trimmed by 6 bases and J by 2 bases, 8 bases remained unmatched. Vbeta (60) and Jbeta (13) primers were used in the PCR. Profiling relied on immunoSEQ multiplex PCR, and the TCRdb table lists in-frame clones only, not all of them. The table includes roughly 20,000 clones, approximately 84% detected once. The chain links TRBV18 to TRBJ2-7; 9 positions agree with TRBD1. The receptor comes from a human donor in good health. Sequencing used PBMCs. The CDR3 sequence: CASSTGQGLTYEQYF. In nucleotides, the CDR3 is TGTGCCAGCTCTACGGGACAGGGACTCACCTACGAGCAGTACTTC.